The present TCR beta chain was sequenced within a study of cytomegalovirus exposure and HLA in healthy donors. About the research overall: Within an early data release were about 85 million unique TCRs drawn from HLA-typed donors. Study-wide results and limits: In an earlier analysis, about 87% or about 30%: the productive usage of most TCR beta V segments.

It was with 60 Vbeta and 13 Jbeta primers that the PCR ran. The data were produced by immunoSEQ multiplex PCR, yet TCRdb's version contains in-frame clones alone and is incomplete. Of 150,000 to 170,000 clones in the sample, around 79% are singletons; the top ten hold 6% to 8.5%. On this clone: Its specificity is not known.

Germline lookup yields CDR1 MNHEY and CDR2 SVGAGI. The V gene end was trimmed by 2 bases and the J gene end by 11 bases; junction bases not matched to a gene: 9. This CDR3 comprises 14 residues. The clonotype comes from a man aged 25 to 40 in good health and CMV-seropositive. The chain employs TRBV6-5 and TRBJ1-5; TRBD1 matches at 7 bases. Sequenced input: PBMCs. CDR3 bases: TGTGCCAGCAGTTACGGTGAGGGGGCCGGGGCCCAGCATTTT. As protein: CASSYGEGAGAQHF.